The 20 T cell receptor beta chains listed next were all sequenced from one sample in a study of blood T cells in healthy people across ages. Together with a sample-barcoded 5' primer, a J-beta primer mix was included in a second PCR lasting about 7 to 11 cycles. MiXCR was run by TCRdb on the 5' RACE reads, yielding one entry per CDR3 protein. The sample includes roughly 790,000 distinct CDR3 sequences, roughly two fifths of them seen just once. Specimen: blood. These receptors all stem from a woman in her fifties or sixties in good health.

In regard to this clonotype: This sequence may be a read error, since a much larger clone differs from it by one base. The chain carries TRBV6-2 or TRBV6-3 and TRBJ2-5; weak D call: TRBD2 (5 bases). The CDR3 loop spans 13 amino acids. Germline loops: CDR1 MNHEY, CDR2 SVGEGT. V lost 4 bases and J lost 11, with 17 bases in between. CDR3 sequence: CASSFSTKDEQYF. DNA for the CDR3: TGTGCCAGCAGTTTCTCGACTAAGGATGAGCAGTACTTC.

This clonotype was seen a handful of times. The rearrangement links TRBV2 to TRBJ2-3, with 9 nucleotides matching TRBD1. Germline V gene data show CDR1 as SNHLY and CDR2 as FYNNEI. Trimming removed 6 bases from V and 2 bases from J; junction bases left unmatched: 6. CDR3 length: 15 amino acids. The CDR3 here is CASRPGQGSTDTQYF. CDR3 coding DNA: TGTGCCAGCAGGCCGGGACAGGGATCCACAGATACGCAGTATTTT.

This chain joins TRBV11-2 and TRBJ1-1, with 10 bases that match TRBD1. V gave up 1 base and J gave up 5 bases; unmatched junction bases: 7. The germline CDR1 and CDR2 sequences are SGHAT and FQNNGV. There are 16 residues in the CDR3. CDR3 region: CASSLGLGQGITEAFF. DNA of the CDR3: TGTGCCAGCAGCTTAGGGTTGGGACAGGGGATAACTGAAGCTTTCTTT.

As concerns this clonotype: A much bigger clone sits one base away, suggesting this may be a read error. Here the CDR3 reads CSAVLLAGVETQYF. The DNA for the CDR3 is TGCAGCGCTGTGCTACTAGCGGGAGTGGAGACCCAGTACTTC. This chain joins TRBV29-1 and TRBJ2-5, with 11 bases that match TRBD2. This CDR3 comprises 14 residues. Germline V CDR1 and CDR2: SQVTM, ANQGSEA. V dropped 7 bases and J dropped 5; count of bases not matched to a gene: 9.

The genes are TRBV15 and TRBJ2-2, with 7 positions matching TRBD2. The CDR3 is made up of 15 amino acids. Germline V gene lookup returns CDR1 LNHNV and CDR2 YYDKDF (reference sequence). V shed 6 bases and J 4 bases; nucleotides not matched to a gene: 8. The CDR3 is CATRSFREGTGELFF. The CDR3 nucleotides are TGTGCCACCAGGTCGTTCAGGGAGGGCACCGGGGAGCTGTTTTTT.

CDR3 protein: CASSLGAIHEQYF. Written as DNA, the CDR3 is TGTGCCAGCAGCTTAGGAGCCATCCACGAGCAGTACTTC. The V call is TRBV7-6, the J call TRBJ2-7; D ambiguous. There are 13 residues in the CDR3. Germline CDR1 and CDR2: SGHVS and FNYEAQ. With 1 base removed from V and 5 bases from J, the gap between germline ends came to 9 bases.

The CDR3 is CASSLWGQGASEQFF. CDR3 coding DNA: TGCGCCAGCAGCTTGTGGGGACAGGGGGCCAGTGAGCAGTTCTTC. The V and J genes are TRBV5-1 and TRBJ2-1, with 12 bases matching TRBD1. The CDR3 is 15 residues long. Unmatched junction bases numbered 5, after V lost 1 base and J lost 9 bases. Germline loops: CDR1 SGHRS, CDR2 YFSETQ.

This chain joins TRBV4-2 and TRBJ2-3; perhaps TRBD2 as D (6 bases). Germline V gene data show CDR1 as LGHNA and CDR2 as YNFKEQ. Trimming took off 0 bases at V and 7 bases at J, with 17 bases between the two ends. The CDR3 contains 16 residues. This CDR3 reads CASSQDGTGATNTQYF. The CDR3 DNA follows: TGTGCCAGCAGCCAAGATGGGACTGGTGCCACGAATACGCAGTATTTT.

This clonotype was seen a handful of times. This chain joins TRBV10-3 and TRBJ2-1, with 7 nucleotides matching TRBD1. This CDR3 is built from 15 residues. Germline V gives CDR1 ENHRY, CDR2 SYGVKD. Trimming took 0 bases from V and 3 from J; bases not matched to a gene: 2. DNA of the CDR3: TGTGCCATCAGTGAGTCAAGGACAGGCTACAATGAGCAGTTCTTC. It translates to CAISESRTGYNEQFF.

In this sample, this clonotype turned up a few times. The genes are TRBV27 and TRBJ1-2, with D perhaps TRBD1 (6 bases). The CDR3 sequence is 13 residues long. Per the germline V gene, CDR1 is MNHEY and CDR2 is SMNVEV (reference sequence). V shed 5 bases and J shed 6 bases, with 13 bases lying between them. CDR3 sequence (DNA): TGTGCCAGCAGTAACGGGGGCGGAAATGGCTACACCTTC. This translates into CASSNGGGNGYTF.

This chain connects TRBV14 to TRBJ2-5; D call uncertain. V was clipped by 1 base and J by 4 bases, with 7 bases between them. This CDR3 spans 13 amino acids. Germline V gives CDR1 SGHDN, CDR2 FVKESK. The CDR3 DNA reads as TGTGCCAGCAGCCAAGTGTTCAGAGAGACCCAGTACTTC. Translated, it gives CASSQVFRETQYF.

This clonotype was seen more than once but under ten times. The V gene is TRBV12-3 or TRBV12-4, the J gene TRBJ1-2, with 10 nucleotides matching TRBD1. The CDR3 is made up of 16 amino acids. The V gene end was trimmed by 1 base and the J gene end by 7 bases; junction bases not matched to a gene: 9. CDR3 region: CASSLGTGGRNFGYTF. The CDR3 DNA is TGTGCCAGCAGTTTAGGGACAGGGGGGAGGAATTTTGGCTACACCTTC.

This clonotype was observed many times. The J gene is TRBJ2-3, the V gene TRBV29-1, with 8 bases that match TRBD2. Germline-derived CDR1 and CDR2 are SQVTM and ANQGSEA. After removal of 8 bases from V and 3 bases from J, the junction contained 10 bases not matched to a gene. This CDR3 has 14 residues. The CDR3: CSTESGSETDTQYF. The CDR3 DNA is TGCAGCACTGAGAGCGGGAGCGAAACAGATACGCAGTATTTT.

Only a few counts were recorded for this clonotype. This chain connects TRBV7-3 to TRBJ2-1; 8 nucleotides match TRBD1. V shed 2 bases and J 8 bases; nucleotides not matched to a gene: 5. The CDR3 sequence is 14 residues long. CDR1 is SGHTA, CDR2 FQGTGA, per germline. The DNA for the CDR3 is TGTGCCAGCAGCTTAGTACAGGGGGATCATGAGCAGTTCTTC. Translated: CASSLVQGDHEQFF.

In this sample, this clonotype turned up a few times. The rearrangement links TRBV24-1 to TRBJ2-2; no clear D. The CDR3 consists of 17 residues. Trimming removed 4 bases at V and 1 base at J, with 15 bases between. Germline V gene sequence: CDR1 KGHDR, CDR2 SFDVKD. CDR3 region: CATSESYGSLNTGELFF. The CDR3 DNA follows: TGTGCCACCAGTGAGTCCTACGGTTCCCTGAACACCGGGGAGCTGTTTTTT.

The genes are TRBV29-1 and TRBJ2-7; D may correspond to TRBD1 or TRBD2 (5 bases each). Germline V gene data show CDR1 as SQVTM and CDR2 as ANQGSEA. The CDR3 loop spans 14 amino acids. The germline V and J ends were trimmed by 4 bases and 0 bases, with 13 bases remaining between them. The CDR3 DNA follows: TGCAGCGTTGTGAGGGACGACAGCTCCTACGAGCAGTACTTC. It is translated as CSVVRDDSSYEQYF.

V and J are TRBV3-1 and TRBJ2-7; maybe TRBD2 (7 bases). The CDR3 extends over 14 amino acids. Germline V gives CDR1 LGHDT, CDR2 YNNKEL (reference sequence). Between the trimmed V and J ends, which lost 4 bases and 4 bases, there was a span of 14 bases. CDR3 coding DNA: TGTGCCAGCAGCCGCGCGGGGGCGCCTTACGAGCAGTACTTC. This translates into CASSRAGAPYEQYF.

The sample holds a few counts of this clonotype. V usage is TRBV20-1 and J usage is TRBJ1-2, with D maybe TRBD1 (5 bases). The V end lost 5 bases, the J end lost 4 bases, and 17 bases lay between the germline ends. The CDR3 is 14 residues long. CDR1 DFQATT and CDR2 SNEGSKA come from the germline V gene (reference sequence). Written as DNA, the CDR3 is TGCAGTGCTCGAAACACGCTCAGGGTCTATGGCTACACCTTC. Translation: CSARNTLRVYGYTF.

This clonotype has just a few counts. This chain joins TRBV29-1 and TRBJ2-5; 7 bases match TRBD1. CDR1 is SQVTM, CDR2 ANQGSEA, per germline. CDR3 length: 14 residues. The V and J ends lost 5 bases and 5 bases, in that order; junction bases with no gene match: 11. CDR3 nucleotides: TGCAGCGTTTCCCCGGGACAGAGTGGCGAGACCCAGTACTTC. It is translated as CSVSPGQSGETQYF.

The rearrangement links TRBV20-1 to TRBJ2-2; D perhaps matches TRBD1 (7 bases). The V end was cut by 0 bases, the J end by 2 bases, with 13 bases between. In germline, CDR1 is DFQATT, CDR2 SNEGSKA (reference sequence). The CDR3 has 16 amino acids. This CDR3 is CSARDQGGGNTGELFF. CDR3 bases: TGCAGTGCTAGAGATCAGGGGGGAGGAAACACCGGGGAGCTGTTTTTT.